The 8 T cell receptor beta chains in this list originate from one sample, sequenced in a study of regulatory T cells in long-lasting Graves disease. Time point reported: persistent/refractory GD, antithyroid drugs over 5 years with positive TRAb. The TCR library used RNA extracted from PBMCs. In building TCR beta libraries, iRepertoire HTBI primers were used together with Arm-PCR of CDR3 regions. TCRdb called the multiplex PCR reads again in MiXCR, with one record for every CDR3 protein. The sample has 500,000 to 800,000 distinct CDR3 sequences, around 30% seen once. Sequencing used peripheral blood mononuclear cells (PBMCs), obtained when the disease was refractory, from a patient treated with antithyroid drugs. Every receptor here comes from a female donor with Graves disease.

This CDR3 is CAWRADRGYTEAFF. DNA for the CDR3: TGTGCCTGGAGGGCCGACAGGGGTTATACTGAAGCTTTCTTT. V and J are TRBV30 and TRBJ1-1; 8 bases align to TRBD1. Trimming removed 3 bases from V and 5 bases from J; junction bases left unmatched: 8. The CDR3 is 14 residues long. Germline V gene lookup returns CDR1 GTSNPN and CDR2 SVGIG (reference sequence).

This clonotype turned up a few times. The V gene is TRBV28, the J gene TRBJ1-1; D call uncertain. V gave up 7 bases and J gave up 11 bases, with 11 bases separating them. Germline V gives CDR1 MDHEN, CDR2 SYDVKM. The CDR3 totals 10 residues. DNA of the CDR3: TGTGCCAGCATGGGCGTGGGGGCTTTCTTT. Translating it yields CASMGVGAFF.

This clonotype was observed many times. This chain joins TRBV3-1 and TRBJ1-2; no reliable D call. V was trimmed by 0 bases and J by 4 bases, leaving 9 bases between them. Germline V gene lookup returns CDR1 LGHDT and CDR2 YNNKEL (reference sequence). The CDR3 length is 14 residues. Here the CDR3 reads CASSQDRLLYGYTF. The CDR3 nucleotides read TGTGCCAGCAGCCAAGACCGATTGCTCTATGGCTACACCTTC.

J is TRBJ1-6 and V is TRBV11-1, with D unclear. V gave up 5 bases and J gave up 7 bases, with 15 bases separating them. CDR1 is SGHAT, CDR2 FQDESV, per germline (reference sequence). This CDR3 is built from 15 residues. The CDR3 bases are TGTGCCAGCAGCGAAGGAGGTTTAAGAAATTCACCCCTCCACTTT. This codes for CASSEGGLRNSPLHF.

The genes are TRBV29-1 and TRBJ2-7; D is unclear. Trimming cost V 5 bases and J 3 bases, with 14 bases left between them. From germline, CDR1 is SQVTM and CDR2 ANQGSEA. CDR3 length: 13 amino acids. The CDR3 loop reads CSVQPLNYYEQYF. CDR3 nucleotide sequence: TGCAGCGTTCAGCCCTTAAACTACTACGAGCAGTACTTC.

Only a few counts were recorded for this clonotype. The gene calls are TRBV5-1 and TRBJ1-1, with 7 bases identical to TRBD1. In germline, CDR1 is SGHRS, CDR2 YFSETQ. V shed 4 bases, J shed 1 base, and the junction held 7 bases outside the gene matches. CDR3 length: 15 amino acids. The CDR3 loop reads CASSIGTARNTEAFF. The CDR3 nucleotides are TGCGCCAGCAGCATAGGGACAGCCCGGAACACTGAAGCTTTCTTT.

This clonotype has just one count. The chain carries TRBV29-1 and TRBJ2-7; maybe TRBD1 (5 bases). The CDR3 sequence is 15 residues long. Germline CDR1 is SQVTM and CDR2 is ANQGSEA. The V end lost 1 base, the J end lost 3 bases, and 16 bases lay between the germline ends. CDR3 sequence: CSVEGSIRGFYEQYF. CDR3 sequence (DNA): TGCAGCGTTGAAGGATCGATTAGGGGATTCTACGAGCAGTACTTC.

The chain joins TRBV3-1 to TRBJ1-1, with D perhaps matching TRBD1 (6 bases). From germline, CDR1 is LGHDT and CDR2 YNNKEL (reference sequence). Trimming took off 1 base at V and 11 bases at J, with 14 bases between the two ends. The CDR3 has 13 amino acids. This CDR3 is CASSQGGGQKAFF. Written as DNA, the CDR3 is TGTGCCAGCAGCCAAGGGGGAGGACAGAAGGCTTTCTTT.